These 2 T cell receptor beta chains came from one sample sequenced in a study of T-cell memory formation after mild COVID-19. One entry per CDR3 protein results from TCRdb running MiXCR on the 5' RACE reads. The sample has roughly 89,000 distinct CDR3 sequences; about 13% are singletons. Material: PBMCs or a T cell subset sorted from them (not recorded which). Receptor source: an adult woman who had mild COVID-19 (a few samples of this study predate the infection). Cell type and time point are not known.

The CDR3 DNA reads TGTGCCAGCAGCCACTCCCCCACGCGGAGCACAGATACGCAGTATTTT. This encodes CASSHSPTRSTDTQYF. The chain recombines TRBV9 with TRBJ2-3; no definite D call. Germline V gene data show CDR1 as SGDLS and CDR2 as YYNGEE. V was pared by 4 bases and J by 0 bases, with 15 bases between. This CDR3 region has 16 residues.

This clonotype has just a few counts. The CDR3, as DNA: TGTGCCAGCAGCTTAGGGACCGGGCCGAGGACACCTACCGGGGAGCTGTTTTTT. The encoded protein is CASSLGTGPRTPTGELFF. This chain connects TRBV7-8 to TRBJ2-2; possibly TRBD1 for D (5 bases). The V gene lost 1 base and the J gene lost 5 bases, with 20 bases spanning the gap. Germline V lookup: CDR1 SGHVS, CDR2 FQNEAQ. This CDR3 has 18 amino acids.